This entry features one TCR beta chain sequence. Its antigen remains unidentified. One junction end disagrees with the germline gene, perhaps due to a read error. The data were taken from a study of T-cell memory formation after mild COVID-19. Study-wide points: Memory from before infection featured some responding clones, which suggests cross-reactive memory joined.

This CDR3 has 16 amino acids. Germline V gene lookup returns CDR1 SGHAT and CDR2 FQNNGV. 5'RACE primed from the constant segment yielded TCR alpha and TCR beta cDNA libraries bearing sample barcodes and UMIs. TCRdb redid the calling of the 5' RACE reads with MiXCR, one entry per CDR3 protein. Among around 300,000 distinct CDR3 sequences listed, around 15% were seen once. The specimen sequenced was PBMCs or a T cell subset sorted from them (not recorded which). The gene calls are TRBV11-2 and TRBJ2-6; TRBD1 is a possible D gene (5 bases). The source is a man between 18 and 29 years old who had mild COVID-19 (a few samples of this study predate the infection). Cell type and time point are not known. CDR3 region: CASSLGIQSGANDLTF. The CDR3 nucleotides are TGTGCCAGCAGCTTAGGAATACAGTCTGGGGCCAACGACCTGACTTTC.